A single sample is the source of the 30 T cell receptor beta chains below, sequenced in a study of identifying expanded T cells in peripheral blood. Some clones are missing from TCRdb's copy, which holds only in-frame ones; the method was immunoSEQ multiplex PCR. The sample includes more than 45,000 clones, approximately 82% of them seen just once. The source material was blood. The origin of the receptors is a person aged 18 to 70 in good health.

This chain connects TRBV21-1 to TRBJ1-5. TRBV21-1 is classified as a pseudogene. CDR3 length: 16 residues. The CDR3 DNA follows: TGTGCCAGCAGCAAACTCCCCGAGTATAGCAATCAGCCCCAGCATTTT. Its translation: CASSKLPEYSNQPQHF.

This chain links TRBV10-3 with TRBJ2-5, with D perhaps TRBD1 or TRBD2 (5 bases each). This CDR3 has 16 residues. V dropped 0 bases and J dropped 6 bases, with 17 bases sitting between them. CDR1 and CDR2 (germline): ENHRY, SYGVKD. In DNA, the CDR3 is TGTGCCATCAGTGAGTCGAGGGACGGACGGAGGAAGACCCAGTACTTC. It is translated as CAISESRDGRRKTQYF.

The gene calls are TRBV14 and TRBJ2-1, with unresolved D. V gave up 4 bases and J gave up 4 bases, with 17 bases separating them. The CDR3 consists of 16 residues. The germline CDR1 and CDR2 sequences are SGHDN and FVKESK. The CDR3 sequence is CASSLTPQPPYNEQFF. The CDR3, as DNA: TGTGCCAGCAGCCTGACGCCACAGCCCCCATACAATGAGCAGTTCTTC.

The chain links TRBV29-1 to TRBJ1-1, with D uncertain. This CDR3 contains 14 residues. Trimming stripped 4 bases from V and 1 base from J, with 13 bases between. Germline V gene data show CDR1 as SQVTM and CDR2 as ANQGSEA. For the CDR3, the DNA is TGCAGCGTTGGCCAAAAAGGGCAGAACACTGAAGCTTTCTTT. Amino acids: CSVGQKGQNTEAFF. The complete variable domain, with remaining parts taken from reference TRBV29-1 and TRBJ1-1, reads SAVISQKPSRDICQRGTSLTIQCQVDSQVTMMFWYRQQPGQSLTLIATANQGSEATYESGFVIDKFPISRPNLTFSTLTVSNMSPEDSSIYLCSVGQKGQNTEAFFGQGTRLTVV.

The chain carries TRBV4-1 and TRBJ1-1, with D possibly TRBD1 on 5 matching bases. The CDR3 spans 20 residues. V lost 0 bases, J lost 1 base, and 24 bases lay in between. Germline V CDR1 and CDR2: MGHRA, YSYEKL. The CDR3 sequence is CASSQDLGVGSQRSNTEAFF. CDR3 DNA sequence: TGCGCCAGCAGCCAAGATTTAGGGGTCGGCAGCCAGAGGTCGAACACTGAAGCTTTCTTT.

V is TRBV5-1 and J is TRBJ2-3; 8 bases line up with TRBD2. The V and J ends lost 0 bases and 6 bases, in that order; junction bases with no gene match: 9. This CDR3 contains 16 residues. Per the germline V gene, CDR1 is SGHRS and CDR2 is YFSETQ. CDR3 amino acids: CASSLATGTSDDTQYF. As DNA, the CDR3 is TGCGCCAGCAGCTTGGCCACCGGGACTAGTGACGATACGCAGTATTTT.

V is TRBV5-1 and J is TRBJ2-7; 7 bases agree with TRBD1. V gave up 4 bases and J gave up 6 bases; unmatched junction bases: 10. From germline, CDR1 is SGHRS and CDR2 YFSETQ. The CDR3 has 14 residues. The CDR3 coding sequence is TGCGCCAGCAGCCTGACAGGGCTGGCCGCCGAGCAGTACGTC. Translating it yields CASSLTGLAAEQYV.

V and J are TRBV2 and TRBJ1-5, with 8 nucleotides matching TRBD1. CDR1 is SNHLY and CDR2 is FYNNEI in the germline V gene. The CDR3 consists of 13 residues. With V trimmed by 11 bases and J by 7 bases, 10 bases remained unmatched. The CDR3 here is CAGRQGREQPQHF. The CDR3, as DNA: TGTGCCGGACGACAGGGGAGAGAACAGCCCCAGCATTTT.

This clone was recorded a few times. The chain links TRBV6-6 to TRBJ2-1; no definite D call. The CDR3 is made up of 15 amino acids. The V end lost 2 bases, the J end lost 0 bases, and 8 bases lay between the germline ends. Germline lookup yields CDR1 MNHNY and CDR2 SVGAGI (reference sequence). CDR3 sequence reads: CASSYVAGSYNEQFF. DNA of the CDR3: TGTGCCAGCAGTTACGTCGCTGGCTCCTACAATGAGCAGTTCTTC.

This rearrangement joins TRBV19 to TRBJ2-2; D is unresolved. V lost 5 bases and J 0 bases, leaving 19 bases between the germline ends. The germline V gene has CDR1 LNHDA and CDR2 SQIVND (reference sequence). There are 18 residues in the CDR3. CDR3 sequence reads: CASSAGRLAYANTGELFF. The DNA of the CDR3 is TGTGCCAGTAGTGCCGGACGGCTTGCCTACGCGAACACCGGGGAGCTGTTTTTT.

The chain has TRBV7-2 and TRBJ2-3; D unresolved. The CDR3 contains 15 residues. V was pared by 0 bases and J by 6 bases, with 13 bases between. Germline V gene data show CDR1 as SGHTA and CDR2 as FQGNSA. CDR3 DNA: TGTGCCAGCAGCTTAGCCGGCAGCCCTGGGGATACGCAGTATTTT. Protein sequence: CASSLAGSPGDTQYF.

This chain uses TRBV9 with TRBJ2-3; a weak D match, TRBD2 (6 bases). The CDR3 totals 14 residues. Trimming took off 4 bases at V and 3 bases at J, with 12 bases between the two ends. CDR1 is SGDLS and CDR2 is YYNGEE in the germline V gene. The CDR3 nucleotides are TGTGCCAGCAGCCCGAGCAGCGGGACAGATACGCAGTATTTT. Its translation is CASSPSSGTDTQYF.

The chain links TRBV27 to TRBJ2-7; D might be TRBD2 (5 bases). This CDR3 contains 13 residues. V lost 2 bases to trimming and J lost 2 bases, with 7 bases between them. Per germline, CDR1 MNHEY and CDR2 SMNVEV (reference sequence). The CDR3 coding sequence is TGTGCCAGCAGTTTAGGGAGTGCCTACGAGCAGTACTTC. It codes for CASSLGSAYEQYF.

The chain uses TRBV25-1 and TRBJ2-7, with no clear D. Trimming cost V 6 bases and J 2 bases, with 14 bases left between them. The V gene's germline CDR1 is MGHDK and CDR2 SYGVNS. CDR3 size: 14 residues. CDR3 residues: CASRTDDGPYEQYF. CDR3 bases: TGTGCCAGCAGGACCGATGACGGCCCCTACGAGCAGTACTTC.

A remark on this clone: One end of the junction varies from germline; a read error may be responsible. The chain combines TRBV2 with TRBJ2-1, with D unresolved. Germline V gene lookup returns CDR1 SNHLY and CDR2 FYNNEI. The length of the CDR3 is 12 residues. Here the CDR3 DNA reads TGTGCCAGCAGCCCCCCAAACTCGCCCGTGCTCTTC. Translation gives CASSPPNSPVLF.

About this clone itself: A junction end diverges from the germline sequence, so it may reflect a read error. J is TRBJ1-1 and V is TRBV5-6, with 10 nucleotides matching TRBD1. The germline V gene encodes CDR1 SGHDT and CDR2 YYEEEE. There are 15 residues in the CDR3. The CDR3 loop is CASSRDRGRNAEAFF. CDR3 in DNA: TGTGCCAGCAGCCGTGACAGGGGGCGGAACGCTGAAGCTTTCTTT.

J is TRBJ1-3 and V is TRBV25-1; the D is unclear. CDR1 MGHDK and CDR2 SYGVNS come from the germline V gene. Trimming cost V 2 bases and J 3 bases, with 8 bases left between them. The CDR3 covers 14 residues. CDR3: CASSEERSGNTIYF. Written as DNA, the CDR3 is TGTGCCAGCAGTGAAGAGCGAAGTGGAAACACCATATATTTT.

The chain is built from TRBV27 and TRBJ2-4, with 8 bases that match TRBD1. V was clipped by 5 bases and J by 2 bases; unmatched bases: 17. The V gene's germline CDR1 is MNHEY and CDR2 SMNVEV (reference sequence). The CDR3 consists of 19 residues. The CDR3 loop is CASSPRQGSFDKPKNIQYF. CDR3 in DNA: TGTGCCAGCAGTCCAAGACAGGGGAGTTTCGACAAACCCAAAAACATTCAGTACTTC.

The chain recombines TRBV5-8 with TRBJ1-5; no firm D call. The germline V and J ends were trimmed by 4 bases and 1 base, with 6 bases remaining between them. The CDR3 extends over 13 amino acids. The germline gives CDR1 SGHTS, CDR2 YDEGEE. The CDR3 DNA follows: TGTGCCAGCAGCCTGGAGAGCAATCAGCCCCAGCATTTT. Its protein is CASSLESNQPQHF.

The J gene is TRBJ2-1, the V gene TRBV5-1; possibly TRBD2 for D (6 bases). CDR1 SGHRS and CDR2 YFSETQ come from the germline V gene. The CDR3 loop spans 14 amino acids. The V and J ends lost 3 bases and 10 bases respectively, with 17 bases between them. CDR3 nucleotide sequence: TGCGCCAGCAGCTCGCAACCCACTAGCTCGGAGCAGTTCTTC. It codes for CASSSQPTSSEQFF.

This chain connects TRBV18 to TRBJ2-3; TRBD1 agrees at 7 bases. CDR1 is KGHSH, CDR2 LQKENI, per germline. V lost 2 bases to trimming and J lost 0 bases; unmatched junction nucleotides: 8. This CDR3 is built from 17 residues. This chain's CDR3 is CASSPTTGQFSTDTQYF. Here the CDR3 DNA reads TGTGCCAGCTCACCAACTACGGGACAGTTCAGCACAGATACGCAGTATTTT.

In this sample, this clone turned up a few times. This chain connects TRBV10-3 to TRBJ1-2; D is unresolved. This CDR3 comprises 14 residues. Germline-derived CDR1 and CDR2 are ENHRY and SYGVKD. The V gene lost 2 bases and the J gene lost 1 base, with 8 bases spanning the gap. The CDR3, as DNA: TGTGCCATCAGTGAGGTCCCTTATAACTATGGCTACACCTTC. It translates to CAISEVPYNYGYTF.

The CDR3 protein is CASSREEVYNEQFF. CDR3 nucleotide sequence: TGTGCCAGCAGCCGAGAGGAGGTTTACAATGAGCAGTTCTTC. This chain uses TRBV5-8 with TRBJ2-1; tentatively, D is TRBD2 (5 bases). V gave up 4 bases and J gave up 4 bases, with 12 bases separating them. Germline V CDR1 and CDR2: SGHTS, YDEGEE. The CDR3 has 14 residues.

The chain recombines TRBV11-2 with TRBJ2-5, with D tentatively TRBD2 (5 bases). The V gene lost 3 bases and the J gene lost 5 bases, with 10 bases spanning the gap. Germline CDR1 is SGHAT and CDR2 is FQNNGV. The CDR3 totals 13 residues. In nucleotides, the CDR3 is TGTGCCAGCAGCTTCATCTTAGCGGAGACCCAGTACTTC. Amino acids: CASSFILAETQYF.

This chain uses TRBV7-3 with TRBJ2-1; 8 nucleotides line up with TRBD1. The CDR3 loop spans 13 amino acids. Germline V gene lookup returns CDR1 SGHTA and CDR2 FQGTGA. Trimming removed 4 bases from V and 9 bases from J; junction bases left unmatched: 5. CDR3 DNA: TGTGCCAGCAGCTCCGGACAGGGAGGTGAGCAGTTCTTC. This encodes CASSSGQGGEQFF.

This rearrangement joins TRBV6-5 to TRBJ2-7; 11 bases are shared with TRBD2. After removal of 6 bases from V and 1 base from J, the junction contained 2 bases not matched to a gene. The CDR3 is 14 residues long. The germline gives CDR1 MNHEY, CDR2 SVGAGI. The CDR3 bases are TGTGCCAGCAGACCTAGCGGGAGGTCCTACGAGCAGTACTTC. Amino acid sequence: CASRPSGRSYEQYF.

The chain couples TRBV29-1 to TRBJ2-7, with D perhaps TRBD2 (5 bases). The CDR3 consists of 13 residues. The germline CDR1 and CDR2 sequences are SQVTM and ANQGSEA. Trimming pared 6 bases from V and 0 bases from J, leaving 12 bases between. The CDR3 DNA reads as TGCAGCGTGCCGGGATCGAGCTCCTACGAGCAGTACTTC. It codes for CSVPGSSSYEQYF.

Only one count was recorded for this clone. This sequence joins TRBV9 and TRBJ2-5; TRBD2 matches at 13 bases. The CDR3 length is 19 residues. V was pared by 4 bases and J by 2 bases, with 14 bases of the junction left unmatched. Germline lookup yields CDR1 SGDLS and CDR2 YYNGEE. DNA for the CDR3: TGTGCCAGCAGCTCCCGGGCCGTGACTAGCGGGGGGACGCAAGAGACCCAGTACTTC. Residues: CASSSRAVTSGGTQETQYF.

This clone was detected a few times. The CDR3 sequence is CASSLSGGGNTIYF. The CDR3 DNA reads TGCGCCAGCAGCCTATCGGGGGGAGGAAACACCATATATTTT. The V and J genes are TRBV4-1 and TRBJ1-3, with a weak D call TRBD1 (5 bases). Germline V gene data show CDR1 as MGHRA and CDR2 as YSYEKL. CDR3 size: 14 residues. V lost 4 bases, J lost 4 bases, and 11 bases lay in between.

The chain couples TRBV7-6 to TRBJ1-1, with unresolved D. V gave up 5 bases and J gave up 5 bases, with 12 bases separating them. There are 13 residues in the CDR3. Germline values: CDR1 SGHVS, CDR2 FNYEAQ. DNA for the CDR3: TGTGCCAGCAGCAAAAGCGGGAATACTGAAGCTTTCTTT. This codes for CASSKSGNTEAFF.